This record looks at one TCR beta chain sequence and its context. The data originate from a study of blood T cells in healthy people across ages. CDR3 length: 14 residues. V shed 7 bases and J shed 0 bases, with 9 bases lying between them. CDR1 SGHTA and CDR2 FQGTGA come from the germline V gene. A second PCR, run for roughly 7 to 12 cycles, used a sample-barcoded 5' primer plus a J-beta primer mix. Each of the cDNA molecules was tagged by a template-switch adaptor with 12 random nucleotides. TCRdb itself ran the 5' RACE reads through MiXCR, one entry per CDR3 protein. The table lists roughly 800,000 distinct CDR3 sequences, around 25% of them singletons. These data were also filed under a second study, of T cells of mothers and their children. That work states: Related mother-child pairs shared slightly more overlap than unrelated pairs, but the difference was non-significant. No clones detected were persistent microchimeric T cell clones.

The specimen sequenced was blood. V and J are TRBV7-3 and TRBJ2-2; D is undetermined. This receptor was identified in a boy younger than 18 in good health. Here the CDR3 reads CASKETANTGELFF. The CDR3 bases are TGTGCCAGCAAGGAGACTGCGAACACCGGGGAGCTGTTTTTT.